This section outlines one TCR beta chain sequence together with its context. The CDR3 spans 13 residues. CDR1 and CDR2 (germline): GTSNPN, SVGIG (reference sequence). Trimming removed 0 bases from V and 3 bases from J, with 8 bases in between. The sample is drawn from a study of blood T cell repertoires in COVID-19. Background on the study: The analysed material was cDNA or gDNA that came from T cells, B-cell-depleted T cells, or PBMCs.

The method was immunoSEQ multiplex PCR; TCRdb's version includes in-frame clones alone and lacks a portion of them. The table records almost 400,000 clones, approximately 89% of them present only once. Everyone who took part was about 18 to 89 years old, and they came from fewer than 25 US areas. Cohort 3 donors were reported recovered after two negative PCRs, clearance, or symptom resolution. The receptor comes from a woman in her twenties or thirties who had recovered from COVID-19. Sequencing was performed on PBMCs or T cells enriched from blood (not recorded which). The chain is built from TRBV30 and TRBJ2-5, with a weak D call TRBD1 (6 bases). The CDR3 protein is CAWSVGQKETQYF. As DNA, the CDR3 is TGTGCCTGGAGTGTCGGACAGAAAGAGACCCAGTACTTC.